This T cell receptor (beta chain) derives from a study of beta chain features in type 1 diabetes. A remark on this clone: What it recognizes is unknown.

In germline, CDR1 is SGHAT, CDR2 FQNNGV. V was shortened by 4 bases and J by 2 bases, with 8 bases between the two germline ends. The CDR3 loop spans 13 amino acids. Of the isolated RNA, all was reverse transcribed, and so the sequenced material was expressed TCRB transcripts. The protocol was immunoSEQ multiplex PCR, while the TCRdb copy is restricted to in-frame clones and leaves out a portion. The sample shows about 140,000 clones, 9.5% to 10% of them seen only once. Overall study results and limits: When Type 1 diabetes patients were examined, their TCRB CDR3s proved moderately but significantly shorter in all four CD4+ subsets. Reads derived from cDNA could over-represent cells showing high TCR expression.

The rearrangement uses TRBV11-2 and TRBJ1-1, with D unclear. Sequenced material: central memory CD4+ T cells from blood. The source is a woman between 40 and 50 years old in good health. CDR3 amino acids: CASSSQSNTEAFF. The CDR3 DNA is TGTGCCAGCAGCTCCCAATCCAACACTGAAGCTTTCTTT.